The text below deals with one T cell receptor beta chain. The antigen remains undetermined. This sample stems from a study of T-cell reconstitution after alpha-beta-depleted transplantation in children. During its preparation, the TCRbeta library received unique molecular identifiers. TCRdb re-called the PCR reads with MiXCR, one entry per CDR3 protein. This sample carries 500,000 to 750,000 distinct CDR3 sequences, around 27% of them seen once, and the ten largest clones take less than 40%. Study-level points and caveats: The high TCRbeta diversity at day 60 in some patients came from surviving recipient T cells and thymic progenitors.

This receptor was identified in a boy under three years old with Wiskott-Aldrich syndrome, due to receive a stem cell transplant. Sequencing used PBMCs, obtained before TCRalphabeta/CD19-depleted stem cell transplant.

The CDR3 sequence: CASSTHPGLAGNEQFF. Written as DNA, the CDR3 is TGTGCCAGCAGCACACATCCGGGACTAGCGGGGAATGAGCAGTTCTTC. The gene calls are TRBV7-3 and TRBJ2-1, with 13 bases lining up with TRBD2. The J segment lost 7 bases and the V segment lost 5 bases, leaving 8 bases of the junction unmatched. From germline, CDR1 is SGHTA and CDR2 FQGTGA. This CDR3 contains 16 residues.